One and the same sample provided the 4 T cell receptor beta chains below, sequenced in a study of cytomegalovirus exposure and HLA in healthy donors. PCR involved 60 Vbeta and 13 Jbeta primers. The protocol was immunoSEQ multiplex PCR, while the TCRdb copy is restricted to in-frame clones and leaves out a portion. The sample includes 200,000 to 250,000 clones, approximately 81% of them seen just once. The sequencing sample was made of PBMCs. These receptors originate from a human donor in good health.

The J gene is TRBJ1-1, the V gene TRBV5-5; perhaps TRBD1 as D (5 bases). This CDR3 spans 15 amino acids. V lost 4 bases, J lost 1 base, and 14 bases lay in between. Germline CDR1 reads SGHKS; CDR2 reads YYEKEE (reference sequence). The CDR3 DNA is TGTGCCAGCAGCGGGGGGGTGAGGGGGAACACTGAAGCTTTCTTT. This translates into CASSGGVRGNTEAFF. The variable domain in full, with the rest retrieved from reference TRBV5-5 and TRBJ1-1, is DAGVTQSPTHLIKTRGQQVTLRCSPISGHKSVSWYQQVLGQGPQFIFQYYEKEERGRGNFPDRFSARQFPNYSSELNVNALLLGDSALYLCASSGGVRGNTEAFFGQGTRLTVV.

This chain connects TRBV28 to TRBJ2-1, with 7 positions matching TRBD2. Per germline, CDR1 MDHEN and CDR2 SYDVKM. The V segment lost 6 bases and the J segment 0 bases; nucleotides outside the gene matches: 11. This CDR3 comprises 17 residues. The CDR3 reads CASRAGSAGPSYNEQFF. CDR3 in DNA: TGTGCCAGCAGGGCCGGTTCAGCGGGACCCTCCTACAATGAGCAGTTCTTC.

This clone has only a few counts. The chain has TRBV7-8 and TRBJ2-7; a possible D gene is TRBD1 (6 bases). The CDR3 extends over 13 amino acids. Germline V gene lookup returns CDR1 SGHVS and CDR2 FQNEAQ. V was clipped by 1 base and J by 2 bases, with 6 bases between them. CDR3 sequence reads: CASSLGTAYEQYF. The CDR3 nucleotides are TGTGCCAGCAGCTTAGGGACAGCCTACGAGCAGTACTTC.

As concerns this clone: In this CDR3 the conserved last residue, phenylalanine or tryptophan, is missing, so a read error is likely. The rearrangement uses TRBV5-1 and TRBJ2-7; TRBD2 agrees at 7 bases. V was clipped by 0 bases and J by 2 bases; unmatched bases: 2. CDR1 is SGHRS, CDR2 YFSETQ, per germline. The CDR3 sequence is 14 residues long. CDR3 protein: CASSLDSGPYEQYL. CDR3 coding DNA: TGCGCCAGCAGCTTGGATAGCGGGCCCTACGAGCAGTACCTC.